This T cell receptor beta chain was retrieved from a study of blood T cell repertoires in COVID-19. In the original analysis: Reference gene primers were amplified, and this amplification served to estimate nucleated cell counts. Sequencing was performed with immunoSEQ multiplex PCR; in TCRdb, only in-frame clones are kept and a portion is missing. Clone size and the V and J calls come from that table; the DNA yielded D and trimming. The repertoire holds roughly 100,000 clones, with roughly 90% as singletons. Looked up from germline, CDR1 is SGHAT and CDR2 is FQNNGV. Unmatched junction bases numbered 2, after V lost 6 bases and J lost 0 bases. CDR3 length equals 14 residues.

This rearrangement joins TRBV11-2 to TRBJ2-7; TRBD2 matches at 10 bases. This TCR derives from a woman of 80 years or more with acute or convalescent COVID-19. Sequenced sample: peripheral blood. DNA for the CDR3: TGTGCCAGCAGTCGGACTAGCGGCTCCTACGAGCAGTACTTC. This gives the protein CASSRTSGSYEQYF.